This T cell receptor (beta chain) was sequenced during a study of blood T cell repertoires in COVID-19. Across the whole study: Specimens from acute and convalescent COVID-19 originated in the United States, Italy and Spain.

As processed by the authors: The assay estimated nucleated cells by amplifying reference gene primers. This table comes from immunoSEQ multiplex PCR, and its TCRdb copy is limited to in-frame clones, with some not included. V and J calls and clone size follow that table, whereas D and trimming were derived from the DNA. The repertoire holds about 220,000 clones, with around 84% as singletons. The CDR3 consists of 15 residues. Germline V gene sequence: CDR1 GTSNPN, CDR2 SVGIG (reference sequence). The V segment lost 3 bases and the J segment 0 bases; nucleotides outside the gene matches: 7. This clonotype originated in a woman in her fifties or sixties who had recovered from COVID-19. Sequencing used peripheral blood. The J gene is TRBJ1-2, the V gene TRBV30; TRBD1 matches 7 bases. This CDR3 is CAWSRDSLANYGYTF. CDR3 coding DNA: TGTGCCTGGAGCCGGGACAGCTTAGCTAACTATGGCTACACCTTC.